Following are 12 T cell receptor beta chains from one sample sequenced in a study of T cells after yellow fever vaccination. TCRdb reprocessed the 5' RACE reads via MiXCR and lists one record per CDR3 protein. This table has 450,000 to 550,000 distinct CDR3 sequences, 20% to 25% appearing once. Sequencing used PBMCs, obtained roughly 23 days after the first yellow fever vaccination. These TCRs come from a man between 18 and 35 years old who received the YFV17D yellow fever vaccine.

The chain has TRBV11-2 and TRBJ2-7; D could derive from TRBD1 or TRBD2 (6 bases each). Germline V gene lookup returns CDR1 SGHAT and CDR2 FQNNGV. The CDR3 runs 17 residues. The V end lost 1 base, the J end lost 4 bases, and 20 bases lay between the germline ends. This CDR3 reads CASSLVGWGALGYEQYF. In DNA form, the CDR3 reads TGTGCCAGCAGCTTAGTGGGTTGGGGGGCGCTTGGTTACGAGCAGTACTTC.

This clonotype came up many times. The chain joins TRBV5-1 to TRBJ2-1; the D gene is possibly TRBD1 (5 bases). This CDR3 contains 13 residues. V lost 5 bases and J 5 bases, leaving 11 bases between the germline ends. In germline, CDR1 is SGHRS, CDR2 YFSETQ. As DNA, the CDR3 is TGCGCCAGCAGTAACCCAGGGAACAATGAGCAGTTCTTC. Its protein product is CASSNPGNNEQFF.

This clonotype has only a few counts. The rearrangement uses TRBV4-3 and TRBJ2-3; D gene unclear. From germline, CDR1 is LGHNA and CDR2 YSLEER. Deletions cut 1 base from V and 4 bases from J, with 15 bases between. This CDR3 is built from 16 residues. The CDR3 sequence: CASSQGAHGWSDTQYF. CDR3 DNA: TGCGCCAGCAGCCAAGGGGCCCACGGTTGGTCAGATACGCAGTATTTT.

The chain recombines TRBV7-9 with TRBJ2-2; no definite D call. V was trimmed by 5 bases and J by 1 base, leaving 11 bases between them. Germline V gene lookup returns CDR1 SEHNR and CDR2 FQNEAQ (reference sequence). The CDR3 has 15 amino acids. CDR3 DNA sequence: TGTGCCAGCAGCGTCGGGTTAGAGAACACCGGGGAGCTGTTTTTT. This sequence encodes CASSVGLENTGELFF.

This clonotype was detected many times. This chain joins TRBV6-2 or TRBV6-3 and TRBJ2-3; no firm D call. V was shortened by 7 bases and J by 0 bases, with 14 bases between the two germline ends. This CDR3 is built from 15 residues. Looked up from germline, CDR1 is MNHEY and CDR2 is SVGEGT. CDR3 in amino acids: CASTRVPVSTDTQYF. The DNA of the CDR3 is TGTGCCAGCACCCGGGTACCCGTTAGCACAGATACGCAGTATTTT.

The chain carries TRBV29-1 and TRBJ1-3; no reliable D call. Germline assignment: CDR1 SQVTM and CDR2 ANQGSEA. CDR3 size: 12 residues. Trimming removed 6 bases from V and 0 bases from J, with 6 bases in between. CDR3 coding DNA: TGCAGCGTGGGAATCTCTGGAAACACCATATATTTT. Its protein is CSVGISGNTIYF.

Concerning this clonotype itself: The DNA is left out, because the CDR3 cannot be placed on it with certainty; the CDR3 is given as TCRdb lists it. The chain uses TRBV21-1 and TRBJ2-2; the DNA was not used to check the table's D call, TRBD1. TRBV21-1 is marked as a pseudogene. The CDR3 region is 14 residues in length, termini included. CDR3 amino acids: CASSKNRGPGSCFF.

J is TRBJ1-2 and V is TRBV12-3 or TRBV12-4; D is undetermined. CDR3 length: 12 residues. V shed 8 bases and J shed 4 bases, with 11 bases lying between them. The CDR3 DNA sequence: TGTGCCAGCGGACCCGGTGGCTATGGCTACACCTTC. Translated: CASGPGGYGYTF.

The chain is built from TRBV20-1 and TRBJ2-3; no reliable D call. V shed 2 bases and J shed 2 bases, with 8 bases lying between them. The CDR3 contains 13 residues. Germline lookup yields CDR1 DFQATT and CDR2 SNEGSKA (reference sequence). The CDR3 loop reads CSARSSFTDTQYF. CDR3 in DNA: TGCAGTGCTAGATCCTCTTTCACAGATACGCAGTATTTT.

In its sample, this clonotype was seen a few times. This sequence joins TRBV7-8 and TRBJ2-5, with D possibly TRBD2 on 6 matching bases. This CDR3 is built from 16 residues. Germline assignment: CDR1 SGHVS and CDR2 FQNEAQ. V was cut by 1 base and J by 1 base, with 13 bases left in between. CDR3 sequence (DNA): TGTGCCAGCAGCTTAGAGGGCGGGGCGATCCAAGAGACCCAGTACTTC. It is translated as CASSLEGGAIQETQYF. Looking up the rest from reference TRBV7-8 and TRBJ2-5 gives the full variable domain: GAGVSQSPRYKVAKRGQDVALRCDPISGHVSLFWYQQALGQGPEFLTYFQNEAQLDKSGLPSDRFFAERPEGSVSTLKIQRTQQEDSAVYLCASSLEGGAIQETQYFGPGTRLLVL.

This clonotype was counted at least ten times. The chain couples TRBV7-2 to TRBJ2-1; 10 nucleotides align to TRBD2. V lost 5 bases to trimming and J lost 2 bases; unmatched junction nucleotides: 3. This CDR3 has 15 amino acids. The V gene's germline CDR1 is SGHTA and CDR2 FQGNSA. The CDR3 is CASSQLAGAYNEQFF. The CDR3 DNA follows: TGTGCCAGCAGCCAGCTAGCGGGGGCCTACAATGAGCAGTTCTTC.

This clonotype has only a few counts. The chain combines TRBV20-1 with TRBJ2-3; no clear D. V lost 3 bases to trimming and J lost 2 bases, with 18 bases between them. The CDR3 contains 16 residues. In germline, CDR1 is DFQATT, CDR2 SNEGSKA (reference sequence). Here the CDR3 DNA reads TGCAGTGCTAGTGAAAATATAGATCCTTTCACAGATACGCAGTATTTT. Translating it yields CSASENIDPFTDTQYF.